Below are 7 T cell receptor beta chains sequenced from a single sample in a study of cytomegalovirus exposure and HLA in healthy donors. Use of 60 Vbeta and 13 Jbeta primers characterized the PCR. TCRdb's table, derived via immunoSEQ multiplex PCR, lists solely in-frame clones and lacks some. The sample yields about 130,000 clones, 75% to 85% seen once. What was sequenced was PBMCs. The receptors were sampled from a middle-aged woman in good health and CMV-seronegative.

In DNA, the CDR3 is TGTGCCAGCAGCACCGGGAGATCTCAAGAGACCCAGTACTTC. This gives the protein CASSTGRSQETQYF. The chain couples TRBV6-6 to TRBJ2-5; tentatively, D is TRBD2 (6 bases). Looked up from germline, CDR1 is MNHNY and CDR2 is SVGAGI (reference sequence). Trimming removed 6 bases from V and 2 bases from J, with 13 bases in between. The CDR3 is 14 residues long.

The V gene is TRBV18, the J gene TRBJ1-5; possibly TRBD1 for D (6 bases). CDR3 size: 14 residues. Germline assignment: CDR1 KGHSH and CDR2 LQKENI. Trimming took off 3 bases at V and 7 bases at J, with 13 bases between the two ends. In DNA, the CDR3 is TGTGCCAGCTCACCTCAGGGGTGGTCACAGCCCCAGCATTTT. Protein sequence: CASSPQGWSQPQHF.

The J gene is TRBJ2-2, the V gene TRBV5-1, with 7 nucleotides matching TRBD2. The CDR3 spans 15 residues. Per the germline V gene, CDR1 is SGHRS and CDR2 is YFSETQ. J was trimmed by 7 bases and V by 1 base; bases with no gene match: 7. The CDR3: CASSLSGRDGGELFF. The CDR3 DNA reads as TGCGCCAGCAGCTTGTCAGGGAGGGACGGCGGGGAGCTGTTTTTT.

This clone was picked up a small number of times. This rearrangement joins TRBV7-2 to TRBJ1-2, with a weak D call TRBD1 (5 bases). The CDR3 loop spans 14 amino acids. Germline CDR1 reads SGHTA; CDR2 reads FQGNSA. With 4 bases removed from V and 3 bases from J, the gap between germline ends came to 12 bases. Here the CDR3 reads CASSSAGIYYGYTF. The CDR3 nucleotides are TGTGCCAGCAGCTCCGCAGGGATTTACTATGGCTACACCTTC.

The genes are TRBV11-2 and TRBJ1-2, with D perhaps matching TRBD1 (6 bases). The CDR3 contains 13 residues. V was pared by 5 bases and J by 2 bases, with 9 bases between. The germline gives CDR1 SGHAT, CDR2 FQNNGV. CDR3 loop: CASSPGQNYGYTF. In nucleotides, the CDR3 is TGTGCCAGCAGCCCCGGACAGAACTATGGCTACACCTTC.

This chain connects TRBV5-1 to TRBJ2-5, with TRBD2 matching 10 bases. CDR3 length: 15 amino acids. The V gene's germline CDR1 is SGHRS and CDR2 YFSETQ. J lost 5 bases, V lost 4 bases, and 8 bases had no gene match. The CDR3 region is CASSPVAGGSETQYF. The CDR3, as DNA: TGCGCCAGCAGCCCGGTAGCGGGGGGCAGTGAGACCCAGTACTTC.

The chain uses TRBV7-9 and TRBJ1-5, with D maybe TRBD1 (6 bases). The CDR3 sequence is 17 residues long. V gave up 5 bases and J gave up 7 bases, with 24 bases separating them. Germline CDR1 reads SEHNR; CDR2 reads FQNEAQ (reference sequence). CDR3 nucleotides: TGTGCCAGCAGCCCGGAACCCGGGACATTAATCGGACAGCCCCAGCATTTT. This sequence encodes CASSPEPGTLIGQPQHF.